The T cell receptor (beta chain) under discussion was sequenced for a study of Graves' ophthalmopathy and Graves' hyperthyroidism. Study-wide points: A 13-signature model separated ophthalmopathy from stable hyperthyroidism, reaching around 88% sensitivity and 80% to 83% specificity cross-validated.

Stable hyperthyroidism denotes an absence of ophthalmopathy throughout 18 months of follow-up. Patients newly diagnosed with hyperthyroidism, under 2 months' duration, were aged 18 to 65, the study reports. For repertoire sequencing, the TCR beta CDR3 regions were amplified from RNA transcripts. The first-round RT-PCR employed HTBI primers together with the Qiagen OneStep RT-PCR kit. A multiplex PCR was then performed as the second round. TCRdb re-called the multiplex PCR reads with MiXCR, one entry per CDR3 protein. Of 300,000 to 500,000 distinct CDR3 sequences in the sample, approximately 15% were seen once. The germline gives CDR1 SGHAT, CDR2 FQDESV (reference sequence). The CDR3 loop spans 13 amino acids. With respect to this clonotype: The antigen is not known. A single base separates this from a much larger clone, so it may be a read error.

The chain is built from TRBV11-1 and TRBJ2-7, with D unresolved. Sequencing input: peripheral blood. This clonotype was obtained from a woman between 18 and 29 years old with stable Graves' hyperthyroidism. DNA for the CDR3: TGTGTCAGCAGCTTTATGGGTTCCTACGAGCAGTACTTC. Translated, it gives CVSSFMGSYEQYF.